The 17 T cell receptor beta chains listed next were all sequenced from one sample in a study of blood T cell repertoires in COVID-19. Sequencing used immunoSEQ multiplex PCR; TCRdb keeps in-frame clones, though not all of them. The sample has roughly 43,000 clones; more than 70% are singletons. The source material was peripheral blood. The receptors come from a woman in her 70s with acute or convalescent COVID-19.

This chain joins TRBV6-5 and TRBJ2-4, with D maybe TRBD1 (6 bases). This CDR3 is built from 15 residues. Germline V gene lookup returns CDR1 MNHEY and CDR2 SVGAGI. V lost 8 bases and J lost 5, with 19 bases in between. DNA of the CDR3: TGTGCCAGCTCCCCTGGGGCCAGGGGCGAAAACATTCAGTACTTC. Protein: CASSPGARGENIQYF.

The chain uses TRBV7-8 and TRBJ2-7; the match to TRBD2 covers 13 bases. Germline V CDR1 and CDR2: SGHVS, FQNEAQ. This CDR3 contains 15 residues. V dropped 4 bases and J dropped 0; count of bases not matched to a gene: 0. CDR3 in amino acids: CASSWTSGSSYEQYF. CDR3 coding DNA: TGTGCCAGCAGCTGGACTAGCGGGAGCTCCTACGAGCAGTACTTC.

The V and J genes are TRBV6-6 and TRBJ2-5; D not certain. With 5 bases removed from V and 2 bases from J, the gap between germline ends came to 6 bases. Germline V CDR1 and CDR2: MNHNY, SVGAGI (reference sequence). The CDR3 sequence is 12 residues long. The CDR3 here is CASSNIQETQYF. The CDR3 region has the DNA TGTGCCAGCAGTAACATTCAAGAGACCCAGTACTTC.

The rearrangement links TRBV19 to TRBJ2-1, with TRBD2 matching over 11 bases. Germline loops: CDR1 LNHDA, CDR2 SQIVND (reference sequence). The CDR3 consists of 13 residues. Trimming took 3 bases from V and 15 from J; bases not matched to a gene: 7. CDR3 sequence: CASSIDGLAGVFF. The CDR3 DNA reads TGTGCCAGTAGTATTGACGGACTAGCGGGTGTGTTCTTC.

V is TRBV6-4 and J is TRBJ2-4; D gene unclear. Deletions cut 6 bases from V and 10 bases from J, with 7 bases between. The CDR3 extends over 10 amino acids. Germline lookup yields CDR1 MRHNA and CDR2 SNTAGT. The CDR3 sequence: CASRHRIQYF. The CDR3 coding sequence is TGTGCCAGCAGACACCGAATTCAGTACTTC.

The chain's CDR3 is CASSLGQGVYEQYF. CDR3 coding DNA: TGTGCCAGCAGTCTCGGACAGGGGGTCTACGAGCAGTACTTC. The chain recombines TRBV27 with TRBJ2-7; 10 bases are shared with TRBD1. Germline assignment: CDR1 MNHEY and CDR2 SMNVEV (reference sequence). V dropped 5 bases and J dropped 3; count of bases not matched to a gene: 4. The length of the CDR3 is 14 residues.

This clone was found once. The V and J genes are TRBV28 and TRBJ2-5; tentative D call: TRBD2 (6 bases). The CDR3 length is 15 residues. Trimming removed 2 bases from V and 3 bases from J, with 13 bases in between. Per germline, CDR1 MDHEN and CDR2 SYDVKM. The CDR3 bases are TGTGCCAGCAGTTTAGTAGGAATAGCGGAAGAGACCCAGTACTTC. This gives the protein CASSLVGIAEETQYF.

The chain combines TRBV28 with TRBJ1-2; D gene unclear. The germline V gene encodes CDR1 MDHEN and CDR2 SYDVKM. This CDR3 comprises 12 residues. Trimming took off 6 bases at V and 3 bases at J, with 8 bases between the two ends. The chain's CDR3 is CASRSMDYGYTF. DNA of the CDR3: TGTGCCAGCAGGAGCATGGACTATGGCTACACCTTC.

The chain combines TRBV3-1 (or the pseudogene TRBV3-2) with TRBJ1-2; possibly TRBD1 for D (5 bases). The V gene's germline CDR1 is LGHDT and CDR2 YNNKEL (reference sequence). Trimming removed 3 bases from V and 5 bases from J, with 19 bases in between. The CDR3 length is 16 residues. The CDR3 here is CASSQVRGQGGYGYTF. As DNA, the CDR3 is TGTGCCAGCAGCCAGGTGCGGGGCCAGGGTGGATATGGCTACACCTTC.

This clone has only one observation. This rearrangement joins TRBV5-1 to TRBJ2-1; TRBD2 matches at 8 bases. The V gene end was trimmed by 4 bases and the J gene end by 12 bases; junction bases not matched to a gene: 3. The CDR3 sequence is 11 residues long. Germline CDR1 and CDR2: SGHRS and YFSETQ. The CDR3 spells CASSGTSGQFF. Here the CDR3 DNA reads TGCGCCAGCAGCGGAACTAGCGGGCAGTTCTTC.

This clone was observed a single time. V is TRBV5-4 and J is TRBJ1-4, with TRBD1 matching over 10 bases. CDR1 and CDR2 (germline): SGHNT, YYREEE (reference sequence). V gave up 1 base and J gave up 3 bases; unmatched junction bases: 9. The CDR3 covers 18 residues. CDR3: CASSLNLGQGKANEKLFF. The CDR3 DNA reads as TGTGCCAGCAGCTTGAACTTGGGACAGGGGAAGGCTAATGAAAAACTGTTTTTT.

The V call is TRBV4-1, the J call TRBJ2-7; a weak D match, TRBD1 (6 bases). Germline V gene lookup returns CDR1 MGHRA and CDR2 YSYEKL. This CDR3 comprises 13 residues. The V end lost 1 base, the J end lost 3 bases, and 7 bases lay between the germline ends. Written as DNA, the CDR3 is TGCGCCAGCAGCCAAGGGACAGTCTACGAGCAGTACTTC. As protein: CASSQGTVYEQYF.

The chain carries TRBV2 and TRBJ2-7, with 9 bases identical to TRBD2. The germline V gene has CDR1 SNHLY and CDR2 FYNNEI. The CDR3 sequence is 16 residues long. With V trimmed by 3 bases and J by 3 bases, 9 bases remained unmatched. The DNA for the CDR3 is TGTGCCAGCAGTGATCAAGATCGGCGGGAGGGCTACGAGCAGTACTTC. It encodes CASSDQDRREGYEQYF.

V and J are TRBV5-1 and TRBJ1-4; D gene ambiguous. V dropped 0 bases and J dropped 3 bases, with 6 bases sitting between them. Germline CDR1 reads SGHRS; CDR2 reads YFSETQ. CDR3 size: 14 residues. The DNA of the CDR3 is TGCGCCAGCAGCTTGGGAGGGTCTAATGAAAAACTGTTTTTT. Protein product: CASSLGGSNEKLFF.

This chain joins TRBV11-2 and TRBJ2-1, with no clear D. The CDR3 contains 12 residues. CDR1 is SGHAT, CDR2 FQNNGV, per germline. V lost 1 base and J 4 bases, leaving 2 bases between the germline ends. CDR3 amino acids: CASSLAYNEQFF. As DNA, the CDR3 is TGTGCCAGCAGCTTAGCATACAATGAGCAGTTCTTC.

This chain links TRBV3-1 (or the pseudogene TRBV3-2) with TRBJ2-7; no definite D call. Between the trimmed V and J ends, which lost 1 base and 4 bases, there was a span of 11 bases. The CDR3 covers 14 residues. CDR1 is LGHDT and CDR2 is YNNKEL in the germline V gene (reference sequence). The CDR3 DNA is TGTGCCAGCAGCCAAGGAGTCGGTACTTACGAGCAGTACTTC. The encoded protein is CASSQGVGTYEQYF.

The CDR3 DNA follows: TGTGCCAGCAGCCCACCAGGTTACGAGCAGTACTTC. Encoded protein: CASSPPGYEQYF. The rearrangement links TRBV11-2 to TRBJ2-7; no definite D call. The CDR3 is 12 residues long. The germline V and J ends were trimmed by 5 bases and 4 bases, with 9 bases remaining between them. Germline V gene data show CDR1 as SGHAT and CDR2 as FQNNGV.